The 22 T cell receptor beta chains below all came from one sample that was sequenced in a study of T cell responses to AZD1222 COVID-19 vaccine. Data came from immunoSEQ multiplex PCR; TCRdb stores just in-frame clones and leaves some out. Seen here are 160,000 or so clones, about 90% observed once, and the top ten hold approximately 1.1%. The source material was peripheral blood, sampled 28 days after the second AZD1222 dose. These receptors were taken from an adult who received the AZD1222 COVID-19 vaccine.

The genes are TRBV29-1 and TRBJ1-1; tentative D call: TRBD1 (6 bases). CDR3 size: 20 residues. Germline assignment: CDR1 SQVTM and CDR2 ANQGSEA. V was clipped by 7 bases and J by 6 bases, with 39 bases between them. The CDR3 DNA follows: TGCAGCGCCGGAAGAAAGGGGGGATCCCGAGGGCAACCAAACCTCTCTGAAGCTTTCTTT. Translated, it gives CSAGRKGGSRGQPNLSEAFF.

This sequence joins TRBV3-1 (or the pseudogene TRBV3-2) and TRBJ1-2; unclear D gene. The germline CDR1 and CDR2 sequences are LGHDT and YNNKEL (reference sequence). V lost 0 bases, J lost 7 bases, and 15 bases lay in between. This CDR3 comprises 15 residues. The CDR3 nucleotides are TGTGCCAGCAGCCAAGATCTGGCGGACCCACTTGGCTACACCTTC. It yields the protein CASSQDLADPLGYTF.

The V call is TRBV2, the J call TRBJ2-7; a possible D gene is TRBD2 (6 bases). The germline CDR1 and CDR2 sequences are SNHLY and FYNNEI. The V end lost 11 bases, the J end lost 9 bases, and 20 bases lay between the germline ends. The CDR3 has 12 amino acids. DNA of the CDR3: TGTGCCGTGCGGGACGACATGGTCGGGCAGTACTTC. It codes for CAVRDDMVGQYF.

This chain joins TRBV7-9 and TRBJ1-1, with 10 bases identical to TRBD1. Germline lookup yields CDR1 SEHNR and CDR2 FQNEAQ (reference sequence). The V gene end was trimmed by 3 bases and the J gene end by 5 bases; junction bases not matched to a gene: 15. The CDR3 runs 18 residues. CDR3 sequence reads: CASSLWTGGSYRYTEAFF. The CDR3 DNA reads as TGTGCCAGCAGCTTGTGGACAGGGGGTTCCTATCGGTATACTGAAGCTTTCTTT.

V is TRBV30 and J is TRBJ2-4; D not resolved. The CDR3 is 13 residues long. Germline V gene data show CDR1 as GTSNPN and CDR2 as SVGIG (reference sequence). V was shortened by 0 bases and J by 9 bases, with 12 bases between the two germline ends. The CDR3 DNA sequence: TGTGCCTGGAGTGTCCTCCGGATGGGCATTCAGTACTTC. Translation gives CAWSVLRMGIQYF.

With regard to this clone: The junction departs from germline at one end; a sequencing error may be responsible. V usage is TRBV15 and J usage is TRBJ1-1; no clear D. The CDR3 is 15 residues long. In germline, CDR1 is LNHNV, CDR2 YYDKDF (reference sequence). Here the CDR3 reads CATSSGRRGWTEAFF. The CDR3 nucleotides read TGTGCCACTAGCAGCGGACGGCGTGGCTGGACTGAAGCTTTCTTT.

The rearrangement joins TRBV28 to TRBJ1-1; tentatively, D is TRBD1 (5 bases). V was shortened by 2 bases and J by 4 bases, with 8 bases between the two germline ends. The CDR3 is 13 residues long. Germline CDR1 and CDR2: MDHEN and SYDVKM. This CDR3 is CASSLRGPTEAFF. CDR3 nucleotides: TGTGCCAGCAGTTTAAGGGGCCCCACTGAAGCTTTCTTT.

V usage is TRBV12-3 or TRBV12-4 and J usage is TRBJ2-7, with D uncertain. The CDR3 loop spans 13 amino acids. The germline V and J ends were trimmed by 4 bases and 2 bases, with 9 bases remaining between them. The CDR3 DNA is TGTGCCAGCAGTTCCGGGCCTACCTACGAGCAGTACTTC. The encoded protein is CASSSGPTYEQYF.

V is TRBV6-5 and J is TRBJ1-1, with a weak D call TRBD1 (5 bases). Germline loops: CDR1 MNHEY, CDR2 SVGAGI. There are 13 residues in the CDR3. Trimming cost V 6 bases and J 4 bases, with 12 bases left between them. This CDR3 reads CASSLGPGTEAFF. The CDR3 bases are TGTGCCAGCAGCCTGGGACCGGGCACTGAAGCTTTCTTT.

This sequence joins TRBV18 and TRBJ1-1; D gene uncertain. Trimming stripped 5 bases from V and 2 bases from J, with 15 bases between. Germline CDR1 is KGHSH and CDR2 is LQKENI. The CDR3 runs to 15 residues. The CDR3 is CASSVLQNPNTEAFF. DNA for the CDR3: TGTGCCAGCTCAGTTCTCCAGAATCCCAACACTGAAGCTTTCTTT.

The chain is built from TRBV6-5 and TRBJ1-2; 7 bases are shared with TRBD1. CDR3 size: 12 residues. Germline V gene data show CDR1 as MNHEY and CDR2 as SVGAGI. The V and J ends lost 10 bases and 8 bases, in that order; junction bases with no gene match: 10. CDR3 sequence: CATRQGNAGYTF. CDR3 nucleotide sequence: TGTGCCACCCGACAGGGTAATGCAGGCTACACCTTC.

This clone was found once. This chain links TRBV9 with TRBJ2-5; D may be TRBD2 (6 bases). Germline-derived CDR1 and CDR2 are SGDLS and YYNGEE. The V and J ends lost 0 bases and 1 base respectively, with 10 bases between them. The CDR3 runs to 15 residues. The CDR3 region has the DNA TGTGCCAGCAGCGTAGGGCTAGCGCGCCAAGAGACCCAGTACTTC. Translating it yields CASSVGLARQETQYF.

The chain recombines TRBV6-5 with TRBJ1-4, with D perhaps matching TRBD1 (6 bases). CDR3 length equals 14 residues. Germline assignment: CDR1 MNHEY and CDR2 SVGAGI. Trimming took 5 bases from V and 8 from J, leaving 15 bases between them. CDR3 sequence: CASSSTGREEKLFF. The CDR3 nucleotides read TGTGCCAGCAGTAGCACAGGGAGAGAGGAAAAACTGTTTTTT.

The chain couples TRBV5-8 to TRBJ1-5; D unclear. Germline V gives CDR1 SGHTS, CDR2 YDEGEE. The CDR3 spans 17 residues. V was clipped by 4 bases and J by 0 bases, with 17 bases between them. The CDR3: CASSPDDTAYSNQPQHF. The CDR3 bases are TGTGCCAGCAGCCCCGACGACACTGCATATAGCAATCAGCCCCAGCATTTT. Complete variable domain (other parts from reference TRBV5-8 and TRBJ1-5): EAGVTQSPTHLIKTRGQQATLRCSPISGHTSVYWYQQALGLGLQFLLWYDEGEERNRGNFPPRFSGRQFPNYSSELNVNALELEDSALYLCASSPDDTAYSNQPQHFGDGTRLSIL.

The V and J genes are TRBV10-3 and TRBJ2-5; 8 nucleotides align to TRBD1. The CDR3 is 15 residues long. CDR1 is ENHRY and CDR2 is SYGVKD in the germline V gene. J lost 5 bases, V lost 0 bases, and 5 bases had no gene match. CDR3 protein: CAISESDREGETQYF. The DNA of the CDR3 is TGTGCCATCAGTGAGTCGGACAGGGAAGGGGAGACCCAGTACTTC.

The rearrangement links TRBV10-1 to TRBJ1-2, with 8 bases matching TRBD1. Germline V lookup: CDR1 WNHNN, CDR2 SYGVQD (reference sequence). V lost 3 bases to trimming and J lost 4 bases; unmatched junction nucleotides: 7. The length of the CDR3 is 15 residues. The CDR3 DNA sequence: TGCGCCAGCAGTGACAGGGGGCGAGGTACCTATGGCTACACCTTC. This codes for CASSDRGRGTYGYTF.

The CDR3 reads CASGSPTGTGGYQETQYF. The CDR3 DNA is TGTGCTAGTGGCTCCCCAACCGGGACAGGGGGCTATCAAGAGACCCAGTACTTC. The chain combines TRBV12-5 with TRBJ2-5; 12 nucleotides match TRBD1. V lost 6 bases and J lost 2; bases outside the gene matches: 13. This CDR3 has 18 amino acids. Per germline, CDR1 LGHNT and CDR2 FRNRAP.

The CDR3 sequence is CASSISGRGGPGEQYF. The CDR3 coding sequence is TGTGCCAGTAGTATATCGGGAAGGGGTGGGCCCGGGGAGCAGTACTTC. This rearrangement joins TRBV19 to TRBJ2-7; D possibly matches TRBD1 or TRBD2 (5 bases each). This CDR3 has 16 residues. The V end lost 2 bases, the J end lost 7 bases, and 21 bases lay between the germline ends. CDR1 is LNHDA, CDR2 SQIVND, per germline (reference sequence). Supplemented by reference TRBV19 and TRBJ2-7, the full variable domain reads DGGITQSPKYLFRKEGQNVTLSCEQNLNHDAMYWYRQDPGQGLRLIYYSQIVNDFQKGDIAEGYSVSREKKESFPLTVTSAQKNPTAFYLCASSISGRGGPGEQYFGPGTRLTVT.

The chain recombines TRBV7-2 with TRBJ2-2; 10 bases line up with TRBD2. Germline lookup yields CDR1 SGHTA and CDR2 FQGNSA. V was pared by 0 bases and J by 4 bases, with 2 bases of the junction left unmatched. The CDR3 spans 16 residues. CDR3 residues: CASSLAAGGSTGELFF. The CDR3 bases are TGTGCCAGCAGCTTAGCAGCGGGGGGGTCCACCGGGGAGCTGTTTTTT.

The chain couples TRBV6-5 to TRBJ1-1; 7 bases fit TRBD1. Germline V gene sequence: CDR1 MNHEY, CDR2 SVGAGI. Germline trimming cut 4 bases from V and 4 bases from J; bases unmatched to any gene: 3. This CDR3 spans 13 amino acids. The chain's CDR3 is CASSFYRGTEAFF. DNA of the CDR3: TGTGCCAGCAGTTTTTACAGGGGCACTGAAGCTTTCTTT.

The rearrangement uses TRBV19 and TRBJ1-1, with D possibly matching TRBD1 (6 bases). V lost 6 bases and J 1 base, leaving 15 bases between the germline ends. Germline loops: CDR1 LNHDA, CDR2 SQIVND (reference sequence). The CDR3 runs to 15 residues. The CDR3 is CASRRHTGRNTEAFF. As DNA, the CDR3 is TGTGCCAGTAGAAGACACACAGGGAGGAACACTGAAGCTTTCTTT. The full variable domain, completed using reference TRBV19 and TRBJ1-1, is DGGITQSPKYLFRKEGQNVTLSCEQNLNHDAMYWYRQDPGQGLRLIYYSQIVNDFQKGDIAEGYSVSREKKESFPLTVTSAQKNPTAFYLCASRRHTGRNTEAFFGQGTRLTVV.

CDR3 in DNA: TGCGCCAGCAGCCAAGGACTGGCAAACTCCTACGAGCAGTACTTC. Its translation is CASSQGLANSYEQYF. This chain connects TRBV4-1 to TRBJ2-7; unclear D gene. The CDR3 consists of 15 residues. Trimming took 1 base from V and 0 from J, leaving 10 bases between them. The germline CDR1 and CDR2 sequences are MGHRA and YSYEKL.